This section outlines one T cell receptor (beta chain) sequence together with its context. The target antigen is unknown. Time point in this sample: week 47, end of study. Mutant IDH1 20-mer peptide, at 300 ug, made up each vaccine dose, with topical imiquimod. Donor tumors were new WHO grade 3 or 4 IDH1-mutant, ATRX-lost astrocytomas. The sample comes from a study of a mutant IDH1 vaccine in newly diagnosed glioma. Study as a whole: Week 35 was safety follow-up visit V12; week 47 was end-of-study visit V13.

V trimming: 5 bases; J trimming: 4 bases; junction bases outside the gene matches: 3. The CDR3 sequence is 14 residues long. Germline-derived CDR1 and CDR2 are SGHNT and YENEEA. Libraries were prepared by immunoSEQ multiplex PCR; TCRdb keeps only in-frame clonotypes and omits some of them. This sample carries around 61,000 clones, roughly 75% of them seen once, and the ten largest clones take around 5%. The TCR originated in a man between 50 and 59 years old with glioma. The specimen was PBMCs, collected from a glioma patient whose treatment included an IDH1 peptide vaccine. This rearrangement joins TRBV11-3 to TRBJ2-1, with 9 bases lining up with TRBD1. CDR3 coding DNA: TGTGCCAGCAGCACCGGGACAGGGTACAATGAGCAGTTCTTC. Its translation: CASSTGTGYNEQFF.